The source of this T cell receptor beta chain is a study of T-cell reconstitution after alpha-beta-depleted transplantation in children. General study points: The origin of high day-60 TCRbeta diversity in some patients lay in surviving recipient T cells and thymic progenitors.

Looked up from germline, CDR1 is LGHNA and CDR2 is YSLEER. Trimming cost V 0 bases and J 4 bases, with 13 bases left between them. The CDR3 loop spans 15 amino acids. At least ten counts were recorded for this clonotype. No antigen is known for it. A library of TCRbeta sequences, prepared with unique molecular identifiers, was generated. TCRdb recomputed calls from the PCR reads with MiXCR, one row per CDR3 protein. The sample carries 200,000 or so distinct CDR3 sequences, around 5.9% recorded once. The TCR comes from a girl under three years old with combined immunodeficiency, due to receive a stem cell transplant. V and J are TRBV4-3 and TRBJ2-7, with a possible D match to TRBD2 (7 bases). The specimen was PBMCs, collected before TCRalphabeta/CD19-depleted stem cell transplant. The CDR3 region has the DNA TGCGCCAGCAGCCAAGATAGGGGGGGGTGGTACGAGCAGTACTTC. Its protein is CASSQDRGGWYEQYF.